This TCR beta chain was retrieved from a study of B cell selection in AIRE deficiency. Germline CDR1 reads LGHNA; CDR2 reads YNFKEQ. This CDR3 has 15 amino acids. Germline trimming cut 1 base from V and 5 bases from J; bases unmatched to any gene: 7. Sorted regulatory T cells were CD4-positive, CD25-high and CD127-low or negative. Generated by immunoSEQ multiplex PCR, the TCRdb table keeps only in-frame clones and is missing some. This sample has roughly 18,000 clones, with roughly 91% found just once. This receptor was obtained from a human donor in good health. The J gene is TRBJ2-5, the V gene TRBV4-2; 7 bases line up with TRBD2. Sequencing was done on a sample of CD4+CD25+ Tregs sorted from PBMCs. The CDR3 sequence: CASSQVWQGGETQYF. The CDR3 bases are TGTGCCAGCAGCCAAGTGTGGCAGGGAGGGGAGACCCAGTACTTC.